These T cell receptor beta chains were read from a single sample in a study of blood T cell repertoires in COVID-19. Sequencing used immunoSEQ multiplex PCR; TCRdb keeps in-frame clones, though not all of them. The sample consists of roughly 250,000 clones, roughly 87% of them appearing once. The sample taken for sequencing was peripheral blood. Receptors were obtained from a woman aged 25 to 45 with acute or convalescent COVID-19. Each CDR3 is given with its conserved first and last residue. Each record gives: D gene, V gene, clone size, J gene, CDR3 protein, CDR3 DNA. The D gene is left open where the match is weak. Some rows mark clone size as missing; the rest say once, few, many or name a class of expanded clone.

>NA|TRBV6-2/TRBV6-3|NA|TRBJ2-1
CASSYGSVSFF
TGTGCCAGCAGTTACGGGAGTGTGTCGTTCTTC
>NA|TRBV20-1|NA|TRBJ2-1
CSASKEVNEQFF
TGCAGTGCTAGTAAAGAGGTAAATGAGCAGTTCTTC
>TRBD1|TRBV18|few|TRBJ2-2
CASKRDSTNTGELFF
TGTGCCAGCAAAAGGGACAGTACGAACACCGGGGAGCTGTTTTTT
>NA|TRBV20-1|NA|TRBJ2-1
CSASRSNEQFF
TGCAGTGCTAGTCGGTCCAATGAGCAGTTCTTC
>TRBD1|TRBV4-3|NA|TRBJ2-2
CASSRATGGQTGELFF
TGCGCCAGCAGCCGCGCAACAGGGGGCCAGACCGGGGAGCTGTTTTTT
>NA|TRBV30|NA|TRBJ1-1
CAWSNTGGTEAFF
TGTGCCTGGAGTAACACGGGTGGCACTGAAGCTTTCTTT
>NA|TRBV11-2|NA|TRBJ2-5
CASSPSTRAQETQYF
TGTGCCAGCAGCCCATCAACGAGGGCCCAAGAGACCCAGTACTTC
>TRBD1|TRBV19|NA|TRBJ1-5
CASREIGTGVTQPQHF
TGTGCCAGTAGGGAGATCGGGACAGGGGTGACTCAGCCCCAGCATTTT
>TRBD1|TRBV19|once|TRBJ1-1
CASSLTGGAGAEAFF
TGTGCCAGTAGTTTGACAGGGGGCGCTGGGGCTGAAGCTTTCTTT
>TRBD2|TRBV29-1|NA|TRBJ2-1
CSVGHRTSGSNEQFF
TGCAGCGTTGGTCATAGGACTAGCGGGAGCAATGAGCAGTTCTTC
>TRBD2|TRBV9|NA|TRBJ2-5
CASSSYTSDQETQYF
TGTGCCAGCAGCTCTTATACTAGCGACCAAGAGACCCAGTACTTC
>TRBD1|TRBV30|NA|TRBJ2-1
CAWSVRGGRRNEQFF
TGTGCCTGGAGTGTAAGAGGGGGCAGGAGGAATGAGCAGTTCTTC
>TRBD2|TRBV19|NA|TRBJ2-1
CASSIRTSGEQFF
TGTGCCAGTAGTATTCGGACTAGCGGTGAGCAGTTCTTC
>TRBD2|TRBV5-1|NA|TRBJ2-1
CASSYGGGAYNEQFF
TGCGCCAGCAGCTATGGCGGGGGGGCCTACAATGAGCAGTTCTTC
>NA|TRBV25-1|NA|TRBJ2-3
CASSEVRRGSDTQYF
TGTGCCAGCAGTGAAGTTCGTAGGGGCTCAGATACGCAGTATTTT
>NA|TRBV7-9|few|TRBJ1-5
CASSLDRFNQPQHF
TGTGCCAGCAGCTTAGACAGGTTCAATCAGCCCCAGCATTTT
>TRBD1|TRBV29-1|NA|TRBJ1-3
CSVEDRDRRNTIYF
TGCAGCGTTGAAGACCGGGACAGGAGAAACACCATATATTTT
>NA|TRBV9|NA|TRBJ2-6
CASSVTGGYSGANVLTF
TGTGCCAGCAGCGTAACGGGGGGCTACTCTGGGGCCAACGTCCTGACTTTC
>NA|TRBV7-9|NA|TRBJ1-3
CASSSLVTGSGNTIYF
TGTGCCAGCAGCTCCCTAGTGACAGGCTCTGGAAACACCATATATTTT
>TRBD1|TRBV6-5|NA|TRBJ2-7
CASSYSQGVYEQYF
TGTGCCAGCAGTTACTCACAGGGGGTCTACGAGCAGTACTTC
>NA|TRBV6-1|NA|TRBJ2-3
CASSEGQARTDTQYF
TGTGCCAGCAGTGAAGGACAGGCACGGACAGATACGCAGTATTTT
>TRBD1|TRBV7-9|NA|TRBJ2-1
CASSAWPGGWKTYNEQFF
TGTGCCAGCAGCGCCTGGCCAGGGGGCTGGAAGACATACAATGAGCAGTTCTTC
>TRBD2|TRBV4-3|NA|TRBJ2-1
CASSQDGTSGFSSYNEQFF
TGCGCCAGCAGCCAAGATGGGACTAGCGGGTTTAGCTCCTACAATGAGCAGTTCTTC
>TRBD1|TRBV29-1|NA|TRBJ1-1
CSVIPGGVATEAFF
TGCAGCGTTATTCCAGGGGGCGTCGCCACTGAAGCTTTCTTT
>NA|TRBV2|few|TRBJ2-7
CASRPRGHSYEQYF
TGTGCCAGCAGGCCCCGGGGACACTCCTACGAGCAGTACTTC
>TRBD1|TRBV19|once|TRBJ2-2
CASRARQGNTGELFF
TGTGCCAGTAGAGCCCGACAGGGAAACACCGGGGAGCTGTTTTTT
>NA|TRBV9|few|TRBJ2-7
CASSPSDSPYEQYF
TGTGCCAGCAGCCCATCGGACAGTCCCTACGAGCAGTACTTC
>NA|TRBV30|NA|TRBJ1-5
CAWSVNTGPQHF
TGTGCCTGGAGTGTAAATACAGGGCCCCAGCATTTT